A selection of T cell receptor beta chains follows, all from one sample in a study of Ad26.COV2.S vaccination and SARS-CoV-2 variants. Here immunoSEQ multiplex PCR was the method, and the copy in TCRdb shows in-frame clones only, minus some. The repertoire holds around 450,000 clones, with roughly 90% as singletons. Material: peripheral blood, obtained in a trial of Ad26.COV2.S vaccine versus placebo. The source is a person aged 18-65 years who received the Ad26.COV2.S COVID-19 vaccine or a placebo. Each CDR3 is given with its conserved first and last residue. The order of the fields is V gene, CDR3 protein.

v_call: TRBV27; cdr3_aa: CASSLLAVTDTQYF
v_call: TRBV28; cdr3_aa: CASSPGQVEHGELFF
v_call: TRBV19; cdr3_aa: CASSIAVASGYTF
v_call: TRBV5-4; cdr3_aa: CASSPQRGAYNEQFF
v_call: TRBV30; cdr3_aa: CAWRKGTGVEAFF
v_call: TRBV7-2; cdr3_aa: CASSLGGLAVNEQFF
v_call: TRBV21-1; cdr3_aa: CASSKGLEDYNEQFF
v_call: TRBV6-5; cdr3_aa: CASRKWGYEQYF
v_call: TRBV12-3/TRBV12-4; cdr3_aa: CASSSDSDNEQFF
v_call: TRBV10-3; cdr3_aa: CAIKGPPNTEAFF
v_call: TRBV9; cdr3_aa: CASSEERGGLETQYF
v_call: TRBV27; cdr3_aa: CASGHGGTNTDTQYF
v_call: TRBV19; cdr3_aa: CASRRVPNTGELFF
v_call: TRBV5-1; cdr3_aa: CASSLAPAGGLGANVLTF
v_call: TRBV6-2/TRBV6-3; cdr3_aa: CASSSSGRHERAFF
v_call: TRBV6-5; cdr3_aa: CASSRTTNYGYTF
v_call: TRBV3-1/TRBV3-2; cdr3_aa: CASSQDARGGTDTQYF
v_call: TRBV14; cdr3_aa: CASSQVWREQFF
v_call: TRBV28; cdr3_aa: CASSLLTYEQYF